Listed here are 4 T cell receptor beta chains from one sample, sequenced in a study of identical twins (dated by TCRdb to the mid-2010s). The method was 5' RACE. Instrument used: Illumina HiSeq 2000. The raw public reads went through TCRdb reprocessing: fastp at Q25, MiXCR clone calling, in-frame beta chains kept. Each CDR3 protein gets just one entry, which takes the most common genes and DNA from the rows behind it. This sample holds roughly 280,000 distinct CDR3 sequences; 9.5% were observed only once. 6% to 8.5% of the sample is taken by the ten largest. A further study also used this sample, focusing on yellow fever vaccine responses in identical twins.

Sequenced material: CD8+ T cells sorted from blood. Receptors originate from a woman under 30 in good health.

This clonotype has at least ten counts. The chain links TRBV4-2 to TRBJ2-7; a possible D gene is TRBD1 (5 bases). V shed 0 bases and J shed 3 bases, with 15 bases lying between them. Germline CDR1 reads LGHNA; CDR2 reads YNFKEQ. The CDR3 totals 16 residues. DNA of the CDR3: TGTGCCAGCAGCCAAGAGGGGCAGGGCACCCACTACGAGCAGTACTTC. Translated, it gives CASSQEGQGTHYEQYF.

This clonotype was recorded at least ten times. The V call is TRBV12-3 or TRBV12-4, the J call TRBJ1-5; D gene uncertain. The CDR3 is 15 residues long. Trimming shortened V by 0 bases and J by 5 bases, and 11 bases separated the two germline ends. CDR3 region: CASSLASAEHQPQHF. In DNA form, the CDR3 reads TGTGCCAGCAGTTTAGCATCGGCAGAGCATCAGCCCCAGCATTTT.

This CDR3 is CASSLRGSSTDTQYF. CDR3 DNA sequence: TGTGCCAGCAGTTTACGGGGGTCCAGCACAGATACGCAGTATTTT. The chain uses TRBV27 and TRBJ2-3, with a possible D match to TRBD2 (6 bases). V gave up 2 bases and J gave up 0 bases, with 9 bases separating them. Germline values: CDR1 MNHEY, CDR2 SMNVEV (reference sequence). The CDR3 runs 15 residues.

The sample holds a few counts of this clonotype. The genes are TRBV3-1 and TRBJ2-3; perhaps TRBD2 as D (5 bases). This CDR3 is 17 amino acids long. In germline, CDR1 is LGHDT, CDR2 YNNKEL (reference sequence). V lost 1 base and J lost 1, with 15 bases in between. CDR3 amino acids: CASSQVIEGVGTDTQYF. DNA of the CDR3: TGTGCCAGCAGCCAAGTTATAGAGGGAGTGGGCACAGATACGCAGTATTTT.